The 22 T cell receptor beta chains reported below all come from one sample, sequenced in a study of cytomegalovirus exposure and HLA in healthy donors. Assay: immunoSEQ multiplex PCR; the TCRdb copy retains only in-frame clones and omits some. Of 95,000 to 150,000 clones in the sample, 85% to 95% were seen once. The sequenced material came from PBMCs. All receptors come from a young woman in good health and CMV-seronegative.

This chain links TRBV5-4 with TRBJ1-1; TRBD1 might be the D (6 bases). The V and J ends lost 6 bases and 0 bases respectively, with 12 bases between them. Per the germline V gene, CDR1 is SGHNT and CDR2 is YYREEE (reference sequence). The CDR3 has 14 amino acids. CDR3 sequence: CASNMDSLNTEAFF. Written as DNA, the CDR3 is TGTGCCAGCAACATGGACAGCTTGAACACTGAAGCTTTCTTT.

The V call is TRBV6-4, the J call TRBJ2-3; no clear D gene. Germline V gene data show CDR1 as MRHNA and CDR2 as SNTAGT. The V and J ends lost 4 bases and 0 bases respectively, with 11 bases between them. This CDR3 spans 15 amino acids. This CDR3 reads CASSVGRSSTDTQYF. In DNA form, the CDR3 reads TGTGCCAGCAGTGTTGGCCGATCTAGCACAGATACGCAGTATTTT.

This chain uses TRBV5-1 with TRBJ2-2; D call uncertain. Germline CDR1 reads SGHRS; CDR2 reads YFSETQ. V was pared by 0 bases and J by 5 bases, with 5 bases between. The CDR3 spans 13 residues. The CDR3 sequence is CASSLGQTGELFF. CDR3 DNA sequence: TGCGCCAGCAGCTTGGGTCAGACCGGGGAGCTGTTTTTT.

This clone turned up a few times. V is TRBV6-5 and J is TRBJ1-4; 7 bases match TRBD1. The CDR3 loop spans 15 amino acids. Germline V gene data show CDR1 as MNHEY and CDR2 as SVGAGI. J was trimmed by 5 bases and V by 0 bases; bases with no gene match: 3. DNA of the CDR3: TGTGCCAGCAGTTACTCGGGGGACAGAAATGAAAAACTGTTTTTT. It codes for CASSYSGDRNEKLFF.

V usage is TRBV7-9 and J usage is TRBJ2-1; 8 bases map to TRBD2. The V segment lost 5 bases and the J segment 6 bases; nucleotides outside the gene matches: 6. Looked up from germline, CDR1 is SEHNR and CDR2 is FQNEAQ (reference sequence). The CDR3 length is 14 residues. Here the CDR3 DNA reads TGTGCCAGCAGCATTAAAAGCGGGAGCAATGAGCAGTTCTTC. It codes for CASSIKSGSNEQFF.

The rearrangement joins TRBV7-9 to TRBJ2-7; 9 bases agree with TRBD2. Trimming at V came to 5 bases and at J to 7 bases, leaving 6 bases not matched to a gene. CDR3 length: 13 residues. Germline V CDR1 and CDR2: SEHNR, FQNEAQ (reference sequence). The CDR3 here is CASSRSGGREQYF. CDR3 in DNA: TGTGCCAGCAGCAGAAGCGGGGGGAGAGAGCAGTACTTC.

The rearrangement joins TRBV28 to TRBJ1-5; D is possibly TRBD1 (5 bases). CDR1 and CDR2 from the germline V gene are MDHEN and SYDVKM. V lost 6 bases and J 3 bases, leaving 21 bases between the germline ends. This CDR3 has 17 residues. CDR3 sequence: CASRPTPRDLNNQPQHF. The CDR3 DNA sequence: TGTGCCAGCAGGCCGACCCCTCGGGACTTGAACAATCAGCCCCAGCATTTT.

This chain uses TRBV7-2 with TRBJ2-7, with 8 nucleotides matching TRBD1. The CDR3 length is 15 residues. Germline V lookup: CDR1 SGHTA, CDR2 FQGNSA. The trim removed 4 bases at V and 2 bases at J, leaving 7 bases unmatched. CDR3 residues: CASSSRTGNAYEQYF. CDR3 nucleotide sequence: TGTGCCAGCAGCTCACGGACAGGGAATGCCTACGAGCAGTACTTC.

The rearrangement joins TRBV18 to TRBJ1-1; D gene ambiguous. The V end lost 6 bases, the J end lost 1 base, and 6 bases lay between the germline ends. The germline V gene has CDR1 KGHSH and CDR2 LQKENI. The CDR3 spans 12 residues. The CDR3 bases are TGTGCCAGCTCTCCGGGGAACACTGAAGCTTTCTTT. Translating it yields CASSPGNTEAFF.

The rearrangement links TRBV11-2 to TRBJ2-7; D is ambiguous. Per the germline V gene, CDR1 is SGHAT and CDR2 is FQNNGV. The CDR3 runs 12 residues. V was cut by 10 bases and J by 5 bases, with 15 bases left in between. The CDR3 sequence is CATLVSPDEQYF. For the CDR3, the DNA is TGTGCCACGCTAGTTTCCCCCGACGAGCAGTACTTC.

The chain links TRBV28 to TRBJ1-2; perhaps TRBD1 as D (5 bases). Germline CDR1 MDHEN, CDR2 SYDVKM. The CDR3 has 13 residues. V was cut by 6 bases and J by 5 bases, with 13 bases left in between. The CDR3 DNA is TGTGCCAGCAGCCCTTATGGGGGGTATGGCTACACCTTC. Its translation: CASSPYGGYGYTF.

The chain joins TRBV6-5 to TRBJ1-1; a weak D match, TRBD1 (5 bases). The V gene lost 7 bases and the J gene lost 1 base, with 13 bases spanning the gap. CDR3 size: 14 residues. The germline V gene has CDR1 MNHEY and CDR2 SVGAGI. The CDR3 bases are TGTGCCAGCAACTTAAGGGGCTCGAACACTGAAGCTTTCTTT. Its protein product is CASNLRGSNTEAFF.

This chain joins TRBV5-4 and TRBJ2-1; 9 nucleotides line up with TRBD2. Germline V gene lookup returns CDR1 SGHNT and CDR2 YYREEE (reference sequence). The CDR3 has 17 residues. V gave up 2 bases and J gave up 6 bases; unmatched junction bases: 12. The CDR3 here is CASSFRTSAGGGNEQFF. CDR3 nucleotide sequence: TGTGCCAGCAGCTTCCGGACTAGCGCGGGGGGGGGCAATGAGCAGTTCTTC.

The chain employs TRBV30 and TRBJ2-1; 10 bases fit TRBD2. Germline assignment: CDR1 GTSNPN and CDR2 SVGIG (reference sequence). V lost 1 base, J lost 7 bases, and 19 bases stayed unmatched. The CDR3 length is 19 residues. The CDR3 region has the DNA TGTGCCTGGAGTGGAGGACAGGGAAGAGTAGCGGGGGGCCGGAATGAGCAGTTCTTC. Encoded protein: CAWSGGQGRVAGGRNEQFF.

V usage is TRBV5-1 and J usage is TRBJ2-1; 10 nucleotides agree with TRBD2. Trimming at V came to 5 bases and at J to 7 bases, leaving 6 bases not matched to a gene. The CDR3 extends over 14 amino acids. Germline V gene data show CDR1 as SGHRS and CDR2 as YFSETQ. The CDR3 protein is CASRSGRASNEQFF. CDR3 nucleotide sequence: TGCGCCAGCAGGAGCGGGAGGGCGTCTAATGAGCAGTTCTTC.

The genes are TRBV4-1 and TRBJ1-2; D perhaps matches TRBD1 (6 bases). The CDR3 extends over 22 amino acids. The V gene lost 1 base and the J gene lost 4 bases, with 34 bases spanning the gap. CDR1 and CDR2 from the germline V gene are MGHRA and YSYEKL. CDR3 sequence reads: CASSQVFRQAAPSLLSRYGYTF. The CDR3 DNA reads TGCGCCAGCAGCCAAGTTTTCCGACAGGCCGCTCCTTCACTCCTGAGCCGCTATGGCTACACCTTC.

The chain's CDR3 is CASSQPPRGGNTGELFF. DNA of the CDR3: TGCGCCAGCAGCCAGCCTCCTAGAGGGGGGAACACCGGGGAGCTGTTTTTT. The J gene is TRBJ2-2, the V gene TRBV4-1; perhaps TRBD1 as D (6 bases). Trimming shortened V by 3 bases and J by 1 base, and 15 bases separated the two germline ends. CDR1 is MGHRA, CDR2 YSYEKL, per germline. The CDR3 is 17 residues long.

The genes are TRBV5-1 and TRBJ2-3; weak D call: TRBD2 (5 bases). The CDR3 spans 13 residues. Trimming cost V 2 bases and J 6 bases, with 10 bases left between them. CDR1 and CDR2 from the germline V gene are SGHRS and YFSETQ. CDR3: CASSFTSGDTQYF. The CDR3 region has the DNA TGCGCCAGCAGCTTTACGTCGGGGGATACGCAGTATTTT. The whole variable domain, filled in from reference TRBV5-1 and TRBJ2-3, reads KAGVTQTPRYLIKTRGQQVTLSCSPISGHRSVSWYQQTPGQGLQFLFEYFSETQRNKGNFPGRFSGRQFSNSRSEMNVSTLELGDSALYLCASSFTSGDTQYFGPGTRLTVL.

This clone was detected a few times. The chain recombines TRBV18 with TRBJ2-3, with D perhaps matching TRBD1 (7 bases). The germline V gene has CDR1 KGHSH and CDR2 LQKENI. The CDR3 runs to 17 residues. Trimming removed 6 bases from V and 7 bases from J, with 26 bases in between. CDR3 sequence: CASSPDVGGGGRNTQYF. Here the CDR3 DNA reads TGTGCCAGCTCCCCCGATGTAGGAGGAGGGGGCAGAAATACGCAGTATTTT. Combining the CDR3 with reference TRBV18 and TRBJ2-3 gives the whole variable domain NAGVMQNPRHLVRRRGQEARLRCSPMKGHSHVYWYRQLPEEGLKFMVYLQKENIIDESGMPKERFSAEFPKEGPSILRIQQVVRGDSAAYFCASSPDVGGGGRNTQYFGPGTRLTVL.

This chain joins TRBV19 and TRBJ1-5; TRBD1 matches at 8 bases. The CDR3 loop spans 15 amino acids. V trimming: 5 bases; J trimming: 6 bases; junction bases outside the gene matches: 9. From germline, CDR1 is LNHDA and CDR2 SQIVND (reference sequence). CDR3 bases: TGTGCCAGTAGTGTTTCCGGGACAGGCACTCAGCCCCAGCATTTT. Its protein product is CASSVSGTGTQPQHF. The complete variable domain, with remaining parts taken from reference TRBV19 and TRBJ1-5, reads DGGITQSPKYLFRKEGQNVTLSCEQNLNHDAMYWYRQDPGQGLRLIYYSQIVNDFQKGDIAEGYSVSREKKESFPLTVTSAQKNPTAFYLCASSVSGTGTQPQHFGDGTRLSIL.

This clone came up a few times. Here the CDR3 reads CASSSGLATGELFF. CDR3 nucleotide sequence: TGTGCCAGCAGTTCGGGACTAGCCACCGGGGAGCTGTTTTTT. The chain combines TRBV6-5 with TRBJ2-2; 9 nucleotides agree with TRBD2. Per the germline V gene, CDR1 is MNHEY and CDR2 is SVGAGI. The CDR3 runs to 14 residues. The V and J ends lost 4 bases and 4 bases, in that order; junction bases with no gene match: 1.

The V and J genes are TRBV6-5 and TRBJ2-7; the match to TRBD1 covers 11 bases. This CDR3 comprises 13 residues. V lost 5 bases to trimming and J lost 6 bases; unmatched junction nucleotides: 3. Germline V gene lookup returns CDR1 MNHEY and CDR2 SVGAGI. Written as DNA, the CDR3 is TGTGCCAGCAGTGGGGGACAGGGGGTCGAGCAGTACTTC. Translating gives CASSGGQGVEQYF.